This entry lists 5 T cell receptor beta chains sequenced from one sample in a study of blood T cells in healthy people across ages. Next came a second PCR, run for about 6 to 12 cycles, which used a sample-barcoded 5' primer along with a J-beta primer mix. MiXCR was run by TCRdb on the 5' RACE reads, yielding one entry per CDR3 protein. The table includes approximately 730,000 distinct CDR3 sequences, 53% detected once. Source material: blood. Receptors originate from an older man in good health.

The rearrangement links TRBV28 to TRBJ2-5, with 8 bases lining up with TRBD1. This CDR3 spans 12 amino acids. Per germline, CDR1 MDHEN and CDR2 SYDVKM. With V trimmed by 8 bases and J by 4 bases, 3 bases remained unmatched. Written as DNA, the CDR3 is TGTGCCAGCGCGGACAGGGCAGAGACCCAGTACTTC. Residues: CASADRAETQYF.

This rearrangement joins TRBV14 to TRBJ2-4; D unresolved. Germline CDR1 and CDR2: SGHDN and FVKESK. The V end was cut by 2 bases, the J end by 0 bases, with 8 bases between. The CDR3 is 15 amino acids. CDR3 in amino acids: CASSQNGIAKNIQYF. The CDR3 nucleotides read TGTGCCAGCAGCCAAAACGGAATAGCCAAAAACATTCAGTACTTC.

This clonotype has only a few counts. V and J are TRBV3-1 and TRBJ2-3; TRBD1 matches 7 bases. V lost 4 bases to trimming and J lost 14 bases; unmatched junction nucleotides: 15. Per the germline V gene, CDR1 is LGHDT and CDR2 is YNNKEL (reference sequence). This CDR3 contains 14 residues. The DNA for the CDR3 is TGTGCCAGCAGCCCGACAGGGTATCGCAGATACGCGTATTTT. It yields the protein CASSPTGYRRYAYF.

The chain joins TRBV3-1 to TRBJ1-1; no definite D call. Germline V gene lookup returns CDR1 LGHDT and CDR2 YNNKEL (reference sequence). The CDR3 has 12 residues. V was cut by 5 bases and J by 4 bases, with 8 bases left in between. In DNA form, the CDR3 reads TGTGCCAGCAGCTCCAGCGGCACTGAAGCTTTCTTT. This gives the protein CASSSSGTEAFF. The whole variable domain, filled in from reference TRBV3-1 and TRBJ1-1, reads DTAVSQTPKYLVTQMGNDKSIKCEQNLGHDTMYWYKQDSKKFLKIMFSYNNKELIINETVPNRFSPKSPDKAHLNLHINSLELGDSAVYFCASSSSGTEAFFGQGTRLTVV.

CDR3 sequence: CSASGIADTQYF. The CDR3 DNA reads TGCAGCGCCTCCGGGATAGCAGATACGCAGTATTTT. This chain uses TRBV29-1 with TRBJ2-3; the D gene is possibly TRBD2 (5 bases). Germline lookup yields CDR1 SQVTM and CDR2 ANQGSEA. V was cut by 7 bases and J by 4 bases, with 12 bases left in between. There are 12 residues in the CDR3.